This TCR beta chain was recorded in a study of human T cells and chemical hapten exposure. In its sample, this clonotype was seen many times. The CDR3 extends over 13 amino acids. Germline V gene lookup returns CDR1 DFQATT and CDR2 SNEGSKA (reference sequence). V lost 3 bases to trimming and J lost 2 bases; unmatched junction nucleotides: 1. One entry per CDR3 protein results from TCRdb running MiXCR on the RACE reads. This table has under 130,000 distinct CDR3 sequences, roughly 9.6% appearing once. Documented time point: patch test 1, 2 weeks after DPC sensitization. The treatment denotes: therapeutic diphenylcyclopropenone sensitization with weekly scalp DPC.

The TCR sequence derives from a woman aged 40-49 years with alopecia areata. Some clones in this sample may be carry-over from other donors' samples. The chain couples TRBV20-1 to TRBJ2-7; 10 nucleotides line up with TRBD1. Source: whole blood, taken in connection with sensitization to the hapten diphenylcyclopropenone (DPC). The CDR3, as DNA: TGCAGTGCTAGCGGACAGGGGGCCTACGAGCAGTACTTC. Protein product: CSASGQGAYEQYF.